This TCR beta chain is from a study of T-cell reconstitution after alpha-beta-depleted transplantation in children. There are a few counts of this clonotype. Preparation of the TCRbeta library involved a method that used unique molecular identifiers. TCRdb passed the PCR reads through MiXCR, listing each CDR3 protein once. The data contain 250,000 to 300,000 distinct CDR3 sequences, around 9.6% of them singletons. V lost 1 base, J lost 0 bases, and 9 bases lay in between. Germline V gene lookup returns CDR1 LGHNA and CDR2 YNFKEQ. The CDR3 is made up of 15 amino acids. The TCR was taken from a human donor who donated a stem cell graft to a child with SCID. The chain carries TRBV4-2 and TRBJ1-1; D not certain. The source material was PBMCs from the stem cell graft donor, sampled from the stem cell graft. The CDR3 protein is CASSQGPNMNTEAFF. Written as DNA, the CDR3 is TGTGCCAGCAGCCAAGGCCCTAACATGAACACTGAAGCTTTCTTT.